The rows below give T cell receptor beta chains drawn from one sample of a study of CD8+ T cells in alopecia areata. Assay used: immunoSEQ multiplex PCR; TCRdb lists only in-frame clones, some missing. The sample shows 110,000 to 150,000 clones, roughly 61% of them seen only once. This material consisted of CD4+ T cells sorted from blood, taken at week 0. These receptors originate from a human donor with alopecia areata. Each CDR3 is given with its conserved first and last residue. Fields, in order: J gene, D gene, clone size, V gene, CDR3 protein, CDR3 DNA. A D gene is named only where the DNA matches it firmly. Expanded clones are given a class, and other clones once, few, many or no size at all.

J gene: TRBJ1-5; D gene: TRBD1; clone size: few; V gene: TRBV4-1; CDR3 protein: CASSPQGAGRQPQHF; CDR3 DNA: TGCGCCAGCAGCCCACAGGGGGCCGGGAGACAGCCCCAGCATTTT
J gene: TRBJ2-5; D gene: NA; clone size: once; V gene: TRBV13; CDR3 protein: CASSPALGWETQYF; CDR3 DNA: TGTGCCAGCAGCCCCGCCCTCGGATGGGAGACCCAGTACTTC
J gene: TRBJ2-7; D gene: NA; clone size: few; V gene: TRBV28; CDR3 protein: CASSSADSPLPYF; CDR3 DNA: TGTGCCAGCAGTTCCGCGGACAGCCCCCTTCCGTACTTC
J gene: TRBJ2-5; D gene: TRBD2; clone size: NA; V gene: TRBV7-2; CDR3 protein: CASSPRLAGAKTQYF; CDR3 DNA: TGTGCCAGCAGCCCCCGACTAGCGGGGGCGAAGACCCAGTACTTC
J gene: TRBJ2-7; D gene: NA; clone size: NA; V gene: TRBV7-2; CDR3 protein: CASSLGEAGPVF; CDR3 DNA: TGTGCCAGCAGCTTAGGCGAGGCAGGCCCAGTCTTC
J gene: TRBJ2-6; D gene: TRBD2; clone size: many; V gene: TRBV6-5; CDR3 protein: CASAGGSAGANVLTF; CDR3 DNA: TGTGCCTCAGCGGGAGGATCGGCTGGGGCCAACGTCCTGACTTTC
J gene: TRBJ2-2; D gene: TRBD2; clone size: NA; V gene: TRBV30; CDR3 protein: CASPSQRGGTGELFF; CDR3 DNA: TGTGCCTCCCCCTCCCAGCGGGGGGGCACCGGGGAGCTGTTTTTT
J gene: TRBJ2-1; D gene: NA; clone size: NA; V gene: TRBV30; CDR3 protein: CAWKLAFYNEQFF; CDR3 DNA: TGTGCCTGGAAGTTAGCCTTTTACAATGAGCAGTTCTTC
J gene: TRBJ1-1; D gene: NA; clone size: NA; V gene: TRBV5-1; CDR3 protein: CASSLAAVNTEAFF; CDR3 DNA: TGCGCCAGCAGCTTGGCGGCGGTGAACACTGAAGCTTTCTTT
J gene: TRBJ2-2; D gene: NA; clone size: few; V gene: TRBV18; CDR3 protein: CASSPRQSPAGELFF; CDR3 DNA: TGTGCCAGCTCACCTCGTCAGTCCCCGGCCGGGGAGCTGTTTTTT
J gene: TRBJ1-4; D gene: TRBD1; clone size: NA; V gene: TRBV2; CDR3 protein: CASSSRDRGGGEKLFF; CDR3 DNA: TGTGCCAGCAGTTCTCGAGACAGGGGCGGCGGTGAAAAACTGTTTTTT
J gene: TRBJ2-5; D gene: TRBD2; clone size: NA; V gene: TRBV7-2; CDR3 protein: CASSPQASGGETQYF; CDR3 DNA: TGTGCCAGCAGCCCCCAGGCTAGCGGGGGGGAGACCCAGTACTTC
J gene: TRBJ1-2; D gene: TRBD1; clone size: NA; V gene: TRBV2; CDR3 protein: CASSGTGGHGYTF; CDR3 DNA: TGTGCCAGCAGTGGGACAGGGGGCCATGGCTACACCTTC
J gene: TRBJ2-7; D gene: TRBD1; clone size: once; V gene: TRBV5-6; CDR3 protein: CASSPDRGLEYEQYF; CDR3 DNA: TGTGCCAGCAGCCCGGACAGGGGGCTAGAGTACGAGCAGTACTTC
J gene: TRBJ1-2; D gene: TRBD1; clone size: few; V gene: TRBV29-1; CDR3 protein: CSGGTGEGYTF; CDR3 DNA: TGCAGCGGTGGGACAGGGGAAGGCTACACCTTC
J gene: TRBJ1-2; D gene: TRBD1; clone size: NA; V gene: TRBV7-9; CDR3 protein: CASSLETGAYGYTF; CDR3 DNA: TGTGCCAGCAGCTTAGAGACAGGGGCCTATGGCTACACCTTC
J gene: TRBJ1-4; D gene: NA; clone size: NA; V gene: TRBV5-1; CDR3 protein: CASSLAGREKLFF; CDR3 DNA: TGCGCCAGCAGCTTGGCCGGGCGTGAAAAACTGTTTTTT
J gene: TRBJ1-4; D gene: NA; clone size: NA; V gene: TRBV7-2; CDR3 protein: CASSLGATNEKLFF; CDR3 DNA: TGTGCCAGCAGCTTAGGAGCAACTAATGAAAAACTGTTTTTT
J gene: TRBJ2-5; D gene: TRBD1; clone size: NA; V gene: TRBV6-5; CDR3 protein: CASRDRALKTQYF; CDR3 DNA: TGTGCCAGCAGGGACAGGGCGCTAAAGACCCAGTACTTC
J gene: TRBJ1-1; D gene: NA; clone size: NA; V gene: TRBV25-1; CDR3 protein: CASSDAQRGRSEAFF; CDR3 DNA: TGTGCCAGCAGTGACGCACAGAGGGGACGATCTGAAGCTTTCTTT
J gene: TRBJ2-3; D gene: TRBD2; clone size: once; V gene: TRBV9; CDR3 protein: CASSLGTSGTDTQYF; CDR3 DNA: TGTGCCAGCAGCCTAGGGACTAGCGGCACAGATACGCAGTATTTT
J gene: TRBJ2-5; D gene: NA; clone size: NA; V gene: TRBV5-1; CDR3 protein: CASCPEGVQETQYF; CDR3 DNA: TGCGCCAGCTGCCCTGAGGGGGTCCAAGAGACCCAGTACTTC
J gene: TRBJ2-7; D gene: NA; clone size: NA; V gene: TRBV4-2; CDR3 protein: CASSPRRGDEQYF; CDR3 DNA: TGTGCCAGCAGCCCACGTAGGGGGGACGAGCAGTACTTC
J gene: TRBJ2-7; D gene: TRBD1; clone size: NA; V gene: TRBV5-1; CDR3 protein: CASSGTASSYEQYF; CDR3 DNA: TGCGCCAGCAGCGGGACAGCCTCCTCCTACGAGCAGTACTTC
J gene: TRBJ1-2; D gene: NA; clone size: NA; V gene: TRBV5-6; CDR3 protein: CASSLGAGYTF; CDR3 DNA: TGTGCCAGCAGCTTGGGGGCTGGCTACACCTTC
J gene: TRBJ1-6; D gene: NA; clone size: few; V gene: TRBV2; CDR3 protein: CASSEFEHASPLHF; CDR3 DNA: TGTGCCAGCAGTGAATTTGAACACGCTTCACCCCTCCACTTT
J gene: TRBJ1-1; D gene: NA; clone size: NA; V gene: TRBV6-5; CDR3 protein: CASRRSGGNTEAFF; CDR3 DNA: TGTGCCAGCAGACGAAGCGGGGGGAACACTGAAGCTTTCTTT
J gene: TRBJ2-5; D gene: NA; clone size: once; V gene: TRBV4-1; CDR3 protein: CASSQDLLWETQYF; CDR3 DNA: TGCGCCAGCAGCCAAGATCTGCTCTGGGAGACCCAGTACTTC
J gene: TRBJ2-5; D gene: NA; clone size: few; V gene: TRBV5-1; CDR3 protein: CASSKEPGQETQYF; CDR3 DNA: TGCGCCAGCAGCAAAGAACCGGGCCAAGAGACCCAGTACTTC
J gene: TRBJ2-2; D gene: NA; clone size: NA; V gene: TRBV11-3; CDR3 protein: CASSLFNTGELFF; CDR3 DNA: TGTGCCAGCAGCTTATTCAACACCGGGGAGCTGTTTTTT
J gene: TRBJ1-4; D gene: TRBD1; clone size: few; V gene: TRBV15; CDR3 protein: CATSIPGDRVGKLFF; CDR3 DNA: TGTGCCACCAGCATTCCCGGCGACAGGGTGGGAAAACTGTTTTTT
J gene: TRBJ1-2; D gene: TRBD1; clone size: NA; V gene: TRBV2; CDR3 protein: CASSEVTGSDGYTF; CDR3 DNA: TGTGCCAGCAGTGAAGTGACAGGGAGCGATGGCTACACCTTC
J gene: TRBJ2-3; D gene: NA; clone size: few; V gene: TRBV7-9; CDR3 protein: CASSPDYGDTQYF; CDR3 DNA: TGTGCCAGCAGTCCCGACTACGGAGATACGCAGTATTTT
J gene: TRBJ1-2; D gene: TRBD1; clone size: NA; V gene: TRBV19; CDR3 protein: CASSIAGTGGYGYTF; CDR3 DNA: TGTGCCAGTAGTATCGCCGGGACAGGGGGCTATGGCTACACCTTC
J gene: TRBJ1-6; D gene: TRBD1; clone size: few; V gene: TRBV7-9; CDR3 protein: CASSHDRGSSPLHF; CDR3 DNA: TGTGCCAGCAGTCATGACAGGGGAAGTTCACCCCTCCACTTT
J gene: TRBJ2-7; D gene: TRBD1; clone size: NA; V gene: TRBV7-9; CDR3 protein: CASSPGDRVYYEQYF; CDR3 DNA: TGTGCCAGCAGCCCCGGGGACAGGGTTTACTACGAGCAGTACTTC
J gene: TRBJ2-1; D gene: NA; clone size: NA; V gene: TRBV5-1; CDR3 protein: CASSLGGRRDNEQFF; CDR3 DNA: TGCGCCAGCAGCTTGGGGGGTCGACGGGACAATGAGCAGTTCTTC
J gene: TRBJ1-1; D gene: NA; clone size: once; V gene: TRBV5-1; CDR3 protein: CASSQDGNTEAFF; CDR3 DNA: TGCGCCAGCAGCCAGGACGGGAACACTGAAGCTTTCTTT
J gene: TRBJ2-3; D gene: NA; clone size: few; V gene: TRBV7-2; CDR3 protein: CASSLVGPHTDTQYF; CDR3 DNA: TGTGCCAGCAGCTTAGTGGGCCCTCACACAGATACGCAGTATTTT
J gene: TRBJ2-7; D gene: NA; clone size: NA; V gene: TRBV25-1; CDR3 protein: CASSGNVPPLYEQYF; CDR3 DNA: TGTGCCAGCAGTGGGAACGTCCCCCCCCTCTACGAGCAGTACTTC
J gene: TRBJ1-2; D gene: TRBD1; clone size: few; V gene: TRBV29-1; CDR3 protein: CSVEGGQGFNYGYTF; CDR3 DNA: TGCAGCGTTGAAGGGGGACAGGGGTTTAACTATGGCTACACCTTC
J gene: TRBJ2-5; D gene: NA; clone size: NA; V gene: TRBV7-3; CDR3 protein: CASSALSSETQYF; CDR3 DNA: TGTGCCAGCAGCGCCCTCTCTAGTGAGACCCAGTACTTC
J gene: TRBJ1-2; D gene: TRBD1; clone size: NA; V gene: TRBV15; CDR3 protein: CATSRDRNRGHGYTF; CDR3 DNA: TGTGCCACCAGCAGAGATCGGAACAGGGGCCATGGCTACACCTTC
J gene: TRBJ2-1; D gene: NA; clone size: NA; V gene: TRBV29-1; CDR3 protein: CSLRDSLQSEQFF; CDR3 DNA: TGCAGCTTACGGGACTCGTTACAGAGTGAGCAGTTCTTC
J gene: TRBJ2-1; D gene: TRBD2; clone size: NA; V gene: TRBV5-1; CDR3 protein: CASSSGLAGHNEQFF; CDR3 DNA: TGCGCCAGCAGCTCAGGACTAGCGGGGCACAATGAGCAGTTCTTC
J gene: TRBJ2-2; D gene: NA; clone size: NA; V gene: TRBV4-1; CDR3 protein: CASSQRTFANTGELFF; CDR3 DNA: TGCGCCAGCAGCCAGAGGACCTTTGCGAACACCGGGGAGCTGTTTTTT
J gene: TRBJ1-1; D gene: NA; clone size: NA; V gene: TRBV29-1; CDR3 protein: CSVTQPQGISLNTEAFF; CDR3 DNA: TGCAGCGTAACCCAGCCTCAGGGTATATCCTTAAACACTGAAGCTTTCTTT
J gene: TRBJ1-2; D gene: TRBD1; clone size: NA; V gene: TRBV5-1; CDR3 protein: CASSPGTANYGYTF; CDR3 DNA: TGCGCCAGCAGCCCCGGGACAGCTAACTATGGCTACACCTTC
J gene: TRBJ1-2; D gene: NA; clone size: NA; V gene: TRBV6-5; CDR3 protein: CASSGAGDGYTF; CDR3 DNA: TGTGCCAGCAGTGGAGCAGGGGATGGCTACACCTTC
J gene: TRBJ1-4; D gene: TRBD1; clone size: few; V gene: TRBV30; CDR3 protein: CAWSEGTGANEKLFF; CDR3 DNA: TGTGCCTGGAGCGAGGGGACAGGAGCTAATGAAAAACTGTTTTTT
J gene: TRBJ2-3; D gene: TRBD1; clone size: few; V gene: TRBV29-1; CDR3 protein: CSVGRDRSTDTQYF; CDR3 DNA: TGCAGCGTAGGCCGGGACAGATCCACAGATACGCAGTATTTT
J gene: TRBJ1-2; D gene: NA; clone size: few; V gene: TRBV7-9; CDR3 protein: CASSFPYGGQDGYTF; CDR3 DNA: TGTGCCAGCAGCTTCCCCTACGGGGGGCAGGATGGCTACACCTTC